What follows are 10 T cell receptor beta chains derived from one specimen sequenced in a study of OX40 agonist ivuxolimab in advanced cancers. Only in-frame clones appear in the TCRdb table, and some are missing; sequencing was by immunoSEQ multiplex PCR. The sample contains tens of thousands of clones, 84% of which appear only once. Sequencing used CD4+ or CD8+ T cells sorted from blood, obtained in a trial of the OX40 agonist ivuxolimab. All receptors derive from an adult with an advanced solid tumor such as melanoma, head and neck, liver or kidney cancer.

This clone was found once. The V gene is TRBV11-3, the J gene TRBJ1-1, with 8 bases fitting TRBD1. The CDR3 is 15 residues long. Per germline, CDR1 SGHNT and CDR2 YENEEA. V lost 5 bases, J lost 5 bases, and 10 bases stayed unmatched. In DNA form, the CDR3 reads TGTGCCAGCAGCGCACGGACAGGGCCAGCGACTGAAGCTTTCTTT. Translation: CASSARTGPATEAFF.

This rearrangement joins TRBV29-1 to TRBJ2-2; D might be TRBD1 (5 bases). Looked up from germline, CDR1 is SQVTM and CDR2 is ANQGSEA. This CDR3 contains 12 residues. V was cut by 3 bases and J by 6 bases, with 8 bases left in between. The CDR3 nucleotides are TGCAGCGTTGATAGACAGTCCGGGGAGCTGTTTTTT. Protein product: CSVDRQSGELFF.

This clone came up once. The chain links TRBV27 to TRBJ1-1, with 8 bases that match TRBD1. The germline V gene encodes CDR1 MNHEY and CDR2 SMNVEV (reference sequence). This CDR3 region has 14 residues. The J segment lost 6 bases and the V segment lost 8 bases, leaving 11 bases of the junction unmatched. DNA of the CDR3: TGTGCCAGCGCCCCACGACAGGGGCTGGCTGAAGCTTTCTTT. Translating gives CASAPRQGLAEAFF.

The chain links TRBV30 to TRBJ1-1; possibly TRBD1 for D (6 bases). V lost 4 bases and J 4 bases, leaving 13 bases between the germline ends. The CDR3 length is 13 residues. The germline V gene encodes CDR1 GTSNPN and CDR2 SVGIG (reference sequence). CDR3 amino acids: CAWTRGGGTEAFF. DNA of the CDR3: TGTGCCTGGACCCGAGGGGGAGGCACTGAAGCTTTCTTT.

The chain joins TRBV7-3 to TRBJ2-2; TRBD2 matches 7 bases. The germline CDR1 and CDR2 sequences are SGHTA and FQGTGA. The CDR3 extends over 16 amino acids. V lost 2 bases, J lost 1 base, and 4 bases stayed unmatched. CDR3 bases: TGTGCCAGCAGCTTACAGGCGGGGGTGAACACCGGGGAGCTGTTTTTT. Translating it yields CASSLQAGVNTGELFF.

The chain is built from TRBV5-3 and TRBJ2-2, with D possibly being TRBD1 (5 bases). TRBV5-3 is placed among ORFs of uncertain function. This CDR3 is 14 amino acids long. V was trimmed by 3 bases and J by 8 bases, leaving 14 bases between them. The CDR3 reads CARSSPQGEGELFF. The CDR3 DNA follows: TGTGCCAGAAGCTCACCCCAGGGCGAGGGGGAGCTGTTTTTT.

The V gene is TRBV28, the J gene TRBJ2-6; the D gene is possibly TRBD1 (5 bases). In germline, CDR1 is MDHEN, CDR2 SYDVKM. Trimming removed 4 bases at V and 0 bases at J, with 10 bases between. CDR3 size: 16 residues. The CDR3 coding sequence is TGTGCCAGCAGTTGGCAGGGTGCCTCTGGGGCCAACGTCCTGACTTTC. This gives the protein CASSWQGASGANVLTF.

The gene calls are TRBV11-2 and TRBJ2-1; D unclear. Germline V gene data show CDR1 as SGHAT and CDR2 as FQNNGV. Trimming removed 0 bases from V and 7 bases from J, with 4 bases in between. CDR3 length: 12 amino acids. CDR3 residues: CASSLDFNEQFF. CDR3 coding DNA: TGTGCCAGCAGCTTAGATTTTAATGAGCAGTTCTTC.

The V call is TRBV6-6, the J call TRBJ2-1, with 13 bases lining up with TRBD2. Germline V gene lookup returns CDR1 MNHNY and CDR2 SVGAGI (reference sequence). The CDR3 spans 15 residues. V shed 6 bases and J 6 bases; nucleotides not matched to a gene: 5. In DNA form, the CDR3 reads TGTGCCAGCAGACTCGGACTAGCGGGAGTCAATGAGCAGTTCTTC. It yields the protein CASRLGLAGVNEQFF.

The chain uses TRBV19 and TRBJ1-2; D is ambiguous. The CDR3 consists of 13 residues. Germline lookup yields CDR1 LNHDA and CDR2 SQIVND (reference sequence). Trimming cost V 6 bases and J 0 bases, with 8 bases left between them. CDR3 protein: CASSLGPNYGYTF. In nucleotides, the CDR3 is TGTGCCAGTAGCCTAGGTCCTAACTATGGCTACACCTTC.